The 31 T cell receptor beta chains reported below all come from one sample, sequenced in a study of cytomegalovirus exposure and HLA in healthy donors. The study ran its PCR with 60 Vbeta and 13 Jbeta primers. TCRdb keeps only in-frame clones here, not all; method: immunoSEQ multiplex PCR. The table records approximately 150,000 clones, roughly 75% of them present only once. The sample consisted of PBMCs. The origin of the receptors is a female donor in good health and CMV-seronegative.

The J gene is TRBJ2-7, the V gene TRBV2; 9 positions agree with TRBD1. This CDR3 spans 14 amino acids. Trimming removed 9 bases from V and 3 bases from J; junction bases left unmatched: 9. CDR1 is SNHLY and CDR2 is FYNNEI in the germline V gene. The CDR3 region is CASYFPGQGYEQYF. The CDR3 DNA follows: TGTGCCAGTTATTTTCCGGGACAGGGCTACGAGCAGTACTTC. Full variable domain (missing parts from reference TRBV2 and TRBJ2-7): EPEVTQTPSHQVTQMGQEVILRCVPISNHLYFYWYRQILGQKVEFLVSFYNNEISEKSEIFDDQFSVERPDGSNFTLKIRSTKLEDSAMYFCASYFPGQGYEQYFGPGTRLTVT.

Only a few counts were recorded for this clone. The chain is built from TRBV9 and TRBJ2-5, with 12 nucleotides matching TRBD2. V lost 1 base and J lost 4; bases outside the gene matches: 8. Germline loops: CDR1 SGDLS, CDR2 YYNGEE. The CDR3 has 17 amino acids. The CDR3 sequence: CASSVSPLAGGRETQYF. The CDR3 DNA is TGTGCCAGCAGCGTAAGCCCCCTAGCGGGGGGGCGAGAGACCCAGTACTTC.

In this sample, this clone turned up a few times. The chain carries TRBV11-1 and TRBJ2-2; 9 bases are shared with TRBD1. The CDR3 runs 17 residues. The junction had 7 bases not matched to a gene; V was cut back by 2 bases and J by 3 bases. CDR1 and CDR2 (germline): SGHAT, FQDESV (reference sequence). The CDR3 coding sequence is TGTGCCAGCAGCTTAACTTACAGGGGGCCGGACACCGGGGAGCTGTTTTTT. This codes for CASSLTYRGPDTGELFF.

This chain joins TRBV29-1 and TRBJ1-4, with 7 bases identical to TRBD1. This CDR3 has 15 amino acids. V lost 6 bases to trimming and J lost 0 bases; unmatched junction nucleotides: 7. The germline gives CDR1 SQVTM, CDR2 ANQGSEA. In nucleotides, the CDR3 is TGCAGCGTCCAGGGGGGAATAGCAACTAATGAAAAACTGTTTTTT. It encodes CSVQGGIATNEKLFF.

The chain uses TRBV2 and TRBJ2-1, with TRBD2 matching over 7 bases. V dropped 8 bases and J dropped 5; count of bases not matched to a gene: 3. This CDR3 has 12 amino acids. Germline CDR1 is SNHLY and CDR2 is FYNNEI. Written as DNA, the CDR3 is TGTGCCAGCCCGGGACTAAACAATGAGCAGTTCTTC. It translates to CASPGLNNEQFF.

The chain links TRBV7-9 to TRBJ2-3; 15 bases fit TRBD2. Germline V lookup: CDR1 SEHNR, CDR2 FQNEAQ (reference sequence). The trim removed 4 bases at V and 0 bases at J, leaving 8 bases unmatched. The CDR3 runs to 19 residues. CDR3 bases: TGTGCCAGCAGCTCTGGGACTAGCGGGAGGTCCTCCAGCACAGATACGCAGTATTTT. It encodes CASSSGTSGRSSSTDTQYF.

With regard to this clone: The sample holds other DNA sequences that translate to the same CDR3. The rearrangement links TRBV7-9 to TRBJ1-3, with D possibly being TRBD1 (6 bases). The V and J ends lost 1 base and 1 base respectively, with 8 bases between them. Germline V gene data show CDR1 as SEHNR and CDR2 as FQNEAQ (reference sequence). The CDR3 totals 15 residues. The CDR3 bases are TGTGCCAGCAGCTTAGGACAGGCTTCTGGAAACACCATATATTTT. This sequence encodes CASSLGQASGNTIYF.

This clone was seen ten or more times. V gene TRBV15 combines with J gene TRBJ1-1; TRBD1 might be the D (5 bases). The V and J ends lost 2 bases and 3 bases respectively, with 16 bases between them. CDR1 is LNHNV and CDR2 is YYDKDF in the germline V gene (reference sequence). The length of the CDR3 is 16 residues. The CDR3 nucleotides read TGTGCCACCAGCAGATTCCAGGGTGGCGTGGACACTGAAGCTTTCTTT. Protein sequence: CATSRFQGGVDTEAFF. The complete variable domain, with remaining parts taken from reference TRBV15 and TRBJ1-1, reads DAMVIQNPRYQVTQFGKPVTLSCSQTLNHNVMYWYQQKSSQAPKLLFHYYDKDFNNEADTPDNFQSRRPNTSFCFLDIRSPGLGDTAMYLCATSRFQGGVDTEAFFGQGTRLTVV.

This clone turned up a few times. The chain carries TRBV7-9 and TRBJ1-4; 7 bases are shared with TRBD1. After removal of 3 bases from V and 5 bases from J, the junction contained 3 bases not matched to a gene. The CDR3 length is 14 residues. Germline lookup yields CDR1 SEHNR and CDR2 FQNEAQ (reference sequence). Here the CDR3 reads CASSFSRGNEKLFF. The CDR3 DNA is TGTGCCAGCAGCTTTTCCAGGGGGAATGAAAAACTGTTTTTT. Complete variable domain (other parts from reference TRBV7-9 and TRBJ1-4): DTGVSQNPRHKITKRGQNVTFRCDPISEHNRLYWYRQTLGQGPEFLTYFQNEAQLEKSRLLSDRFSAERPKGSFSTLEIQRTEQGDSAMYLCASSFSRGNEKLFFGSGTQLSVL.

V and J are TRBV5-4 and TRBJ1-2; D is possibly TRBD1 (6 bases). CDR3 length equals 14 residues. Germline CDR1 and CDR2: SGHNT and YYREEE (reference sequence). V was cut by 3 bases and J by 3 bases, with 12 bases left in between. CDR3 residues: CASSWEGEYYGYTF. DNA for the CDR3: TGTGCCAGCAGCTGGGAGGGGGAGTACTATGGCTACACCTTC. The entire variable domain, with the rest obtained from reference TRBV5-4 and TRBJ1-2, is as follows: ETGVTQSPTHLIKTRGQQVTLRCSSQSGHNTVSWYQQALGQGPQFIFQYYREEENGRGNFPPRFSGLQFPNYSSELNVNALELDDSALYLCASSWEGEYYGYTFGSGTRLTVV.

The genes are TRBV5-1 and TRBJ2-3; D not certain. Germline V gives CDR1 SGHRS, CDR2 YFSETQ. This CDR3 comprises 15 residues. The germline V and J ends were trimmed by 0 bases and 6 bases, with 14 bases remaining between them. CDR3 region: CASSLGGRDMDTQYF. CDR3 nucleotides: TGCGCCAGCAGCTTGGGTGGGCGCGATATGGATACGCAGTATTTT.

CDR3 loop: CASSILGSGQQYF. DNA for the CDR3: TGTGCCAGTAGTATTCTCGGGTCAGGACAGCAGTATTTT. The V call is TRBV19, the J call TRBJ2-3; TRBD1 is a possible D gene (5 bases). The CDR3 is 13 amino acids. Per the germline V gene, CDR1 is LNHDA and CDR2 is SQIVND (reference sequence). V was shortened by 3 bases and J by 11 bases, with 15 bases between the two germline ends. Complete variable domain (other parts from reference TRBV19 and TRBJ2-3): DGGITQSPKYLFRKEGQNVTLSCEQNLNHDAMYWYRQDPGQGLRLIYYSQIVNDFQKGDIAEGYSVSREKKESFPLTVTSAQKNPTAFYLCASSILGSGQQYFGPGTRLTVL.

Written as DNA, the CDR3 is TGTGCCAGCAGTTACCGCCAGCCCGGGGAGACCCAGTACTTC. Residues: CASSYRQPGETQYF. J is TRBJ2-5 and V is TRBV6-5; no clear D. The germline CDR1 and CDR2 sequences are MNHEY and SVGAGI. This CDR3 is 14 amino acids long. Deletions cut 2 bases from V and 5 bases from J, with 12 bases between.

This chain uses TRBV18 with TRBJ2-1; possible D gene TRBD2, 6 bases. This CDR3 spans 14 amino acids. The germline gives CDR1 KGHSH, CDR2 LQKENI. V lost 4 bases and J 2 bases, leaving 9 bases between the germline ends. CDR3 in amino acids: CASSRGVPYNEQFF. DNA of the CDR3: TGTGCCAGCTCACGCGGGGTCCCCTACAATGAGCAGTTCTTC.

The chain uses TRBV6-1 and TRBJ2-1; TRBD2 agrees at 7 bases. Germline values: CDR1 MNHNS, CDR2 SASEGT. The trim removed 3 bases at V and 8 bases at J, leaving 10 bases unmatched. The length of the CDR3 is 15 residues. CDR3 protein: CASSELSGGSYEQFF. The CDR3 coding sequence is TGTGCCAGCAGTGAGCTTTCCGGCGGGAGCTATGAGCAGTTCTTC.

This clone came up a few times. The chain combines TRBV5-4 with TRBJ1-1; the D is unclear. The length of the CDR3 is 11 residues. Trimming took off 3 bases at V and 6 bases at J, with 6 bases between the two ends. Germline lookup yields CDR1 SGHNT and CDR2 YYREEE (reference sequence). CDR3 in amino acids: CASSSEAEAFF. The CDR3, as DNA: TGTGCCAGCAGCTCAGAAGCTGAAGCTTTCTTT.

V and J are TRBV5-4 and TRBJ1-1; weak D call: TRBD1 (5 bases). Germline values: CDR1 SGHNT, CDR2 YYREEE (reference sequence). There are 11 residues in the CDR3. V lost 3 bases to trimming and J lost 7 bases, with 7 bases between them. CDR3 bases: TGTGCCAGCAGCTCGGGGGTTGAAGCTTTCTTT. It codes for CASSSGVEAFF.

This chain uses TRBV28 with TRBJ1-1; D ambiguous. V was cut by 0 bases and J by 11 bases, with 10 bases left in between. Germline V gene data show CDR1 as MDHEN and CDR2 as SYDVKM. There are 12 residues in the CDR3. The CDR3 spells CASSLWQDRAFF. In nucleotides, the CDR3 is TGTGCCAGCAGTTTATGGCAGGATCGTGCTTTCTTT.

V usage is TRBV7-6 and J usage is TRBJ1-1, with D possibly being TRBD1 (5 bases). V lost 2 bases and J lost 3, with 16 bases in between. CDR1 is SGHVS and CDR2 is FNYEAQ in the germline V gene. CDR3 length equals 16 residues. CDR3 region: CASSLSQAPGDTEAFF. Here the CDR3 DNA reads TGTGCCAGCAGCTTATCCCAGGCCCCGGGGGACACTGAAGCTTTCTTT.

J is TRBJ2-3 and V is TRBV28; 10 nucleotides agree with TRBD1. Germline values: CDR1 MDHEN, CDR2 SYDVKM. The V segment lost 5 bases and the J segment 3 bases; nucleotides outside the gene matches: 8. CDR3 length: 16 residues. The CDR3 sequence is CASSRRQGALTDTQYF. CDR3 nucleotides: TGTGCCAGCAGTCGCAGACAGGGGGCGCTGACAGATACGCAGTATTTT.

This rearrangement joins TRBV11-2 to TRBJ1-1, with 7 bases identical to TRBD1. The V segment lost 5 bases and the J segment 0 bases; nucleotides outside the gene matches: 9. In germline, CDR1 is SGHAT, CDR2 FQNNGV. The CDR3 extends over 16 amino acids. As DNA, the CDR3 is TGTGCCAGCAGCCTCGGGACAGTGGGATTGAACACTGAAGCTTTCTTT. Translated, it gives CASSLGTVGLNTEAFF. Using reference TRBV11-2 and TRBJ1-1 for the parts outside the CDR3, the full variable domain is EAGVAQSPRYKIIEKRQSVAFWCNPISGHATLYWYQQILGQGPKLLIQFQNNGVVDDSQLPKDRFSAERLKGVDSTLKIQPAKLEDSAVYLCASSLGTVGLNTEAFFGQGTRLTVV.

This chain joins TRBV27 and TRBJ2-7; possibly TRBD2 for D (6 bases). V lost 8 bases, J lost 0 bases, and 14 bases lay in between. Germline loops: CDR1 MNHEY, CDR2 SMNVEV (reference sequence). There are 14 residues in the CDR3. CDR3 sequence reads: CASRQGTLSYEQYF. DNA for the CDR3: TGTGCCAGCCGCCAAGGGACTCTCTCCTACGAGCAGTACTTC.

The chain links TRBV7-9 to TRBJ1-5; D is ambiguous. Germline assignment: CDR1 SEHNR and CDR2 FQNEAQ (reference sequence). The V end lost 2 bases, the J end lost 8 bases, and 10 bases lay between the germline ends. The length of the CDR3 is 13 residues. The CDR3 nucleotides read TGTGCCAGCAGCTTACTCCGCGATAAGCCCCAGCATTTT. Protein sequence: CASSLLRDKPQHF.

The rearrangement uses TRBV2 and TRBJ2-1; 16 bases fit TRBD2. CDR3 length: 15 amino acids. Germline V lookup: CDR1 SNHLY, CDR2 FYNNEI. V shed 4 bases, J shed 8 bases, and the junction held 2 bases outside the gene matches. Written as DNA, the CDR3 is TGTGCCAGCAGTGTAGGGACTAGCGGGGGGGATGAGCAGTTCTTC. The encoded protein is CASSVGTSGGDEQFF.

V and J are TRBV27 and TRBJ1-5, with D perhaps matching TRBD1 (5 bases). CDR1 is MNHEY and CDR2 is SMNVEV in the germline V gene (reference sequence). CDR3 length: 16 residues. V shed 0 bases and J shed 4 bases, with 13 bases lying between them. The CDR3 region is CASSLSFGAGNQPQHF. The CDR3 bases are TGTGCCAGCAGTTTATCGTTTGGGGCAGGGAATCAGCCCCAGCATTTT.

This sequence joins TRBV28 and TRBJ2-1; the match to TRBD2 covers 10 bases. This CDR3 contains 16 residues. Germline V CDR1 and CDR2: MDHEN, SYDVKM. Losses at the gene ends were 4 bases for V and 7 bases for J; bases not matched to a gene: 10. CDR3: CASSSQAGGRLNEQFF. CDR3 nucleotide sequence: TGTGCCAGCAGTTCACAAGCGGGAGGGAGGTTGAATGAGCAGTTCTTC.

This clone was counted a single time. The V call is TRBV13, the J call TRBJ1-4, with a weak D call TRBD1 (5 bases). Trimming shortened V by 3 bases and J by 8 bases, and 13 bases separated the two germline ends. The germline V gene has CDR1 PRHDT and CDR2 FYEKMQ (reference sequence). The CDR3 extends over 14 amino acids. DNA for the CDR3: TGTGCCAGCAGCTTTTCAGGGCTTAACGAAAAACTGTTTTTT. Amino acid sequence: CASSFSGLNEKLFF.

The CDR3 DNA follows: TGTGCCAGCAGTGCCCAGGGGGCGCGGGATACGCAGTATTTT. It specifies CASSAQGARDTQYF. V is TRBV6-1 and J is TRBJ2-3; 8 bases align to TRBD1. CDR3 size: 14 residues. The germline V gene has CDR1 MNHNS and CDR2 SASEGT. After removal of 4 bases from V and 6 bases from J, the junction contained 6 bases not matched to a gene.

A few counts support this clone. The chain links TRBV6-5 to TRBJ2-7; TRBD2 matches at 10 bases. From germline, CDR1 is MNHEY and CDR2 SVGAGI. V shed 5 bases, J shed 2 bases, and the junction held 6 bases outside the gene matches. This CDR3 contains 15 residues. CDR3 loop: CASSAPTSGAYEQYF. Here the CDR3 DNA reads TGTGCCAGCAGTGCCCCTACTAGCGGGGCCTACGAGCAGTACTTC.

The V gene is TRBV27, the J gene TRBJ2-1; 10 nucleotides match TRBD2. The trim removed 3 bases at V and 8 bases at J, leaving 7 bases unmatched. Germline assignment: CDR1 MNHEY and CDR2 SMNVEV (reference sequence). The CDR3 spans 15 residues. The CDR3 spells CASSFSSGGLDEQFF. The DNA for the CDR3 is TGTGCCAGCAGTTTCTCTAGCGGGGGCCTCGATGAGCAGTTCTTC.

This clone was seen a few times. This sequence joins TRBV29-1 and TRBJ1-3; D gene ambiguous. The CDR3 is 11 amino acids. CDR1 is SQVTM and CDR2 is ANQGSEA in the germline V gene. The V end lost 6 bases, the J end lost 3 bases, and 6 bases lay between the germline ends. As DNA, the CDR3 is TGCAGCGTCTTCGGTGGAAACACCATATATTTT. As protein: CSVFGGNTIYF.